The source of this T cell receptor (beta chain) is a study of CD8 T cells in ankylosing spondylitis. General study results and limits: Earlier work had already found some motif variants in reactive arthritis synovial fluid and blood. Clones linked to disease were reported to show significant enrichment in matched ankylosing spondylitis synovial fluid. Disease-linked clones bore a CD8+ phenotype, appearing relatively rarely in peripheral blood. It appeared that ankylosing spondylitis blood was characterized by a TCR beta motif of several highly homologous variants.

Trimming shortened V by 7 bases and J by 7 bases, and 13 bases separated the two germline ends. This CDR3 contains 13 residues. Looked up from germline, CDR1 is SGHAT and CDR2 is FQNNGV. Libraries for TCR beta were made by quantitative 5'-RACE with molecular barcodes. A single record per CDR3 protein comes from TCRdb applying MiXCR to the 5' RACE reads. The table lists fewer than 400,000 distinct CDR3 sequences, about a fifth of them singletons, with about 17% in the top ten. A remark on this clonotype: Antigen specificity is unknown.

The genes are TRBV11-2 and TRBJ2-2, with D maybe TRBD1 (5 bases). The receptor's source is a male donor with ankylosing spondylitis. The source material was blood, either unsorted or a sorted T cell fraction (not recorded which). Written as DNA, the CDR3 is TGTGCCAGCATCCTAAGTAGGGGCGGGGAGCTGTTTTTT. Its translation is CASILSRGGELFF.